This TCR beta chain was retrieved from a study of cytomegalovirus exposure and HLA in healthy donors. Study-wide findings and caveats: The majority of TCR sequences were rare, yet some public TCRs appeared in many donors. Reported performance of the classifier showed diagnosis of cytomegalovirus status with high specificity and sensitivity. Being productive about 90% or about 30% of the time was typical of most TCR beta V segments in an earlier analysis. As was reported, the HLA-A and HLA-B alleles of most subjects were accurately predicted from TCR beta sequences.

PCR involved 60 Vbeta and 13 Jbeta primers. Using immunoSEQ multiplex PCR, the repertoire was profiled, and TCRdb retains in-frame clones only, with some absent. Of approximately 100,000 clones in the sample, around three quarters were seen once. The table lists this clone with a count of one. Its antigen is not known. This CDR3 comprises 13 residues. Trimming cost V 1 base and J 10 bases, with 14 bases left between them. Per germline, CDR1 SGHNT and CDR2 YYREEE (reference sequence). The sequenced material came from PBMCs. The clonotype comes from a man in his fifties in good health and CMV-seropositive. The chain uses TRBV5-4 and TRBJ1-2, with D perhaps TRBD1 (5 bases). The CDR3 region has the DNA TGTGCCAGCAGCTTGAACCGGGACTACTCCTACACCTTC. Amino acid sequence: CASSLNRDYSYTF.